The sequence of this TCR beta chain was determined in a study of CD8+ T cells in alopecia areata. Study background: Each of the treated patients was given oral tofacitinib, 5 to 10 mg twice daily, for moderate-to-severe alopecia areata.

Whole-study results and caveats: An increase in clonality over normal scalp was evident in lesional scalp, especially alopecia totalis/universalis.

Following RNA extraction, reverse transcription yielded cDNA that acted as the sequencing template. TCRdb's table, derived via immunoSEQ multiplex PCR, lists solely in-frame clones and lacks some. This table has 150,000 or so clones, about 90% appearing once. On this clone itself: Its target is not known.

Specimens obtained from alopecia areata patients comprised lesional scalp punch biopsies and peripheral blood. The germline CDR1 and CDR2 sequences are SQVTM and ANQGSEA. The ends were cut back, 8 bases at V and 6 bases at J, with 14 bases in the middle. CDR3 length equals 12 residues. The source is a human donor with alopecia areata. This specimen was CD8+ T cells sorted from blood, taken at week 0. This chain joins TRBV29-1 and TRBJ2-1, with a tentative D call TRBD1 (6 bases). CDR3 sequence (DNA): TGCAGCCAGGAGACAGGTTTCAATGAGCAGTTCTTC. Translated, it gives CSQETGFNEQFF.